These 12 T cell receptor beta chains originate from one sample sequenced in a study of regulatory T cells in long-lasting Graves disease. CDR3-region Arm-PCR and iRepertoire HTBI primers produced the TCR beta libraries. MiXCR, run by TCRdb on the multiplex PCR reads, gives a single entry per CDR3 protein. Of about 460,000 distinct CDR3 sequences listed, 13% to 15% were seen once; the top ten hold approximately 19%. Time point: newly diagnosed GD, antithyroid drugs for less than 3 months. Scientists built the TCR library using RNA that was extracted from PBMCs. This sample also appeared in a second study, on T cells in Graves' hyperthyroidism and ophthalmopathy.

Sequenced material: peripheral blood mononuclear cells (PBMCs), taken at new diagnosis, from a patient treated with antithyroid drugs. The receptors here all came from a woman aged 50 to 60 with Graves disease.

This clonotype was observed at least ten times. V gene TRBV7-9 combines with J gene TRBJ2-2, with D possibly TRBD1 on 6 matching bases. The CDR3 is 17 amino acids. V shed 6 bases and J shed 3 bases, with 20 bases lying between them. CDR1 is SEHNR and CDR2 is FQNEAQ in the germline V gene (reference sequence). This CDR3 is CASSYLTGSSDTGELFF. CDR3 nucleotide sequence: TGTGCCAGCAGTTACCTCACAGGGAGTAGTGACACCGGGGAGCTGTTTTTT.

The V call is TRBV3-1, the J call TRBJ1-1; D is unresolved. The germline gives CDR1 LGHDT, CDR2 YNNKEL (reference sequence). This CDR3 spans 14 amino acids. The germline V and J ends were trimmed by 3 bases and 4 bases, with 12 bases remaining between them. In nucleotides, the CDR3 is TGTGCCAGCAGCCACTCGGACCGCAGCACTGAAGCTTTCTTT. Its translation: CASSHSDRSTEAFF. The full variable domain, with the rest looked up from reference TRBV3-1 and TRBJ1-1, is DTAVSQTPKYLVTQMGNDKSIKCEQNLGHDTMYWYKQDSKKFLKIMFSYNNKELIINETVPNRFSPKSPDKAHLNLHINSLELGDSAVYFCASSHSDRSTEAFFGQGTRLTVV.

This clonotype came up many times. Here the CDR3 reads CATSDLDRGSDTQYF. The CDR3 DNA reads as TGTGCCACCAGTGATTTAGACAGGGGAAGTGATACGCAGTATTTT. The rearrangement uses TRBV24-1 and TRBJ2-3; 8 nucleotides align to TRBD1. V dropped 1 base and J dropped 6; count of bases not matched to a gene: 5. Germline assignment: CDR1 KGHDR and CDR2 SFDVKD. This CDR3 is 15 amino acids long.

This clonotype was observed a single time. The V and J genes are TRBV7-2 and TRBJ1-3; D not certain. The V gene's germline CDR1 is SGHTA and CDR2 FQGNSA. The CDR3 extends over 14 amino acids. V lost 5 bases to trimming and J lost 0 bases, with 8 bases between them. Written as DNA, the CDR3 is TGTGCCAGCAGCCAAGATTACTCTGGAAACACCATATATTTT. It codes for CASSQDYSGNTIYF.

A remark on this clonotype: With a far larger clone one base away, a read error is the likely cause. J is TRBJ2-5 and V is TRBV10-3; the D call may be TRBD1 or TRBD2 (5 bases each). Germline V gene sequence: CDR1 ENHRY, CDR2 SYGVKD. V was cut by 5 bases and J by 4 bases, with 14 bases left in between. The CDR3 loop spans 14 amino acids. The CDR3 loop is CAISLLGEAETQYF. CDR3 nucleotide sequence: TGTGCCATCAGTTTACTGGGGGAAGCAGAGACCCAGTACTTC.

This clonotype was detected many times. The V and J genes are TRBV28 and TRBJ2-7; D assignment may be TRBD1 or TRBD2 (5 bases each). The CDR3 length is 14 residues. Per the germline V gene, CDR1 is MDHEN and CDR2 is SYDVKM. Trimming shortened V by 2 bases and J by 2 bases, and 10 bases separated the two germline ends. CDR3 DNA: TGTGCCAGCAGTTTAAGAGGGGTCCCCTACGAGCAGTACTTC. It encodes CASSLRGVPYEQYF.

CDR3 sequence: CASSLDRAGGPNEQFF. The CDR3 region has the DNA TGTGCCAGCAGCTTAGATCGAGCGGGAGGGCCGAATGAGCAGTTCTTC. The chain is built from TRBV7-8 and TRBJ2-1; 10 bases fit TRBD2. Germline V gene sequence: CDR1 SGHVS, CDR2 FQNEAQ. CDR3 length: 16 residues. V lost 1 base and J lost 7; bases outside the gene matches: 7.

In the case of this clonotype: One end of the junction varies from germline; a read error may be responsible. The CDR3 region is CASSVPGSSYDEQFF. Here the CDR3 DNA reads TGTGCCAGCAGTGTACCCGGGAGCTCCTACGATGAGCAGTTCTTC. The rearrangement joins TRBV25-1 to TRBJ2-1, with a tentative D call TRBD2 (6 bases). This CDR3 spans 15 amino acids. Germline CDR1 and CDR2: MGHDK and SYGVNS.

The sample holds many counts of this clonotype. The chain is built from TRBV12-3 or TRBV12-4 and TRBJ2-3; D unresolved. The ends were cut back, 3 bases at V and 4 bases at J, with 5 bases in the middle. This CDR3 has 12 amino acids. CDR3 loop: CASSFGPDTQYF. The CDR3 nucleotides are TGTGCCAGCAGTTTCGGGCCAGATACGCAGTATTTT.

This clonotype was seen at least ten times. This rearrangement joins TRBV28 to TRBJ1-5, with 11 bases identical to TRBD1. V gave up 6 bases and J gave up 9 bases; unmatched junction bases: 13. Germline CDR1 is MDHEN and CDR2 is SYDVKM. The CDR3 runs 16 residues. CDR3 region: CASRFRGQGDIRPQHF. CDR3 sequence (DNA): TGTGCCAGCAGATTTAGGGGACAGGGGGACATCAGGCCCCAGCATTTT. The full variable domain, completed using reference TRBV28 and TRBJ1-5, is DVKVTQSSRYLVKRTGEKVFLECVQDMDHENMFWYRQDPGLGLRLIYFSYDVKMKEKGDIPEGYSVSREKKERFSLILESASTNQTSMYLCASRFRGQGDIRPQHFGDGTRLSIL.

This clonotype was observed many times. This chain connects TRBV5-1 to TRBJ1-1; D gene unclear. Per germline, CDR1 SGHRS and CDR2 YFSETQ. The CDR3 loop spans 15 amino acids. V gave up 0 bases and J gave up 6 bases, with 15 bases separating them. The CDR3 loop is CASSLGSTEGAEAFF. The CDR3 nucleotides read TGCGCCAGCAGCTTGGGTTCTACGGAGGGCGCTGAAGCTTTCTTT.

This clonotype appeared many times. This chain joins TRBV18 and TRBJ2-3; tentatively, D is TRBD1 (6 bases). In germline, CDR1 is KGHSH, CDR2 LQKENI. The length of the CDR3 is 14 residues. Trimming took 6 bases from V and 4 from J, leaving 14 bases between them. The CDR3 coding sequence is TGTGCCAGCTCCCTTGGTGGGGGCGCAGATACGCAGTATTTT. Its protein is CASSLGGGADTQYF.